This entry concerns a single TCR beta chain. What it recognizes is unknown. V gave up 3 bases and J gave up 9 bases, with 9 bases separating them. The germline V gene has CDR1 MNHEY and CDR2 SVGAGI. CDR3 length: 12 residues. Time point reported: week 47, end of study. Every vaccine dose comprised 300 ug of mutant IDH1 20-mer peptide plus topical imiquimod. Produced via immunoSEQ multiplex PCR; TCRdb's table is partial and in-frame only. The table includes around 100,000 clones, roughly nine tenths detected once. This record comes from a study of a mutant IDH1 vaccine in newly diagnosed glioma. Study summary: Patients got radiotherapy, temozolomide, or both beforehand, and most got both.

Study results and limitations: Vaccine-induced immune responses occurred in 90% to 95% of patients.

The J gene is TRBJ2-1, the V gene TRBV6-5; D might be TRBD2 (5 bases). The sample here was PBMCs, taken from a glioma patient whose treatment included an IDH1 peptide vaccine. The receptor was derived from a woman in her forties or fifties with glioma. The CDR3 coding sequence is TGTGCCAGCAGTTATAGAGCGGTTGAGCAGTTCTTC. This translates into CASSYRAVEQFF.